What follows are 28 T cell receptor beta chains derived from one specimen sequenced in a study of blood T cells in healthy people across ages. A sample-barcoded 5' primer and a J-beta primer mix were used in a second PCR of about 7 to 12 cycles. One entry per CDR3 protein, called by TCRdb with MiXCR from the 5' RACE reads. The table records around 1.5 million distinct CDR3 sequences, 34% of them present only once. The sequenced material came from blood. All receptors derive from a woman in her 30s in good health.

This chain links TRBV7-2 with TRBJ1-2; D gene unclear. The V end lost 1 base, the J end lost 2 bases, and 17 bases lay between the germline ends. The V gene's germline CDR1 is SGHTA and CDR2 FQGNSA. CDR3 length: 17 amino acids. The CDR3 loop reads CASSLDRIVEPNYGYTF. The CDR3 DNA follows: TGTGCCAGCAGCTTAGATCGGATTGTGGAGCCCAACTATGGCTACACCTTC.

This clonotype was observed a few times. V is TRBV5-1 and J is TRBJ2-1; a possible D gene is TRBD1 (6 bases). Germline V CDR1 and CDR2: SGHRS, YFSETQ. V lost 4 bases and J 5 bases, leaving 16 bases between the germline ends. The CDR3 runs to 15 residues. In DNA form, the CDR3 reads TGCGCCAGCAGCCTTCCACCGGGACACCACAATGAGCAGTTCTTC. Amino acid sequence: CASSLPPGHHNEQFF.

This clonotype was counted at least ten times. The chain uses TRBV29-1 and TRBJ2-1; D uncertain. CDR1 SQVTM and CDR2 ANQGSEA come from the germline V gene. This CDR3 comprises 12 residues. CDR3: CSLKHSYNEQFF. CDR3 nucleotide sequence: TGCAGTTTAAAGCACTCCTACAATGAGCAGTTCTTC.

The chain couples TRBV18 to TRBJ2-5; 12 bases align to TRBD1. This CDR3 is 18 amino acids long. V lost 6 bases to trimming and J lost 4 bases; unmatched junction nucleotides: 15. Germline V lookup: CDR1 KGHSH, CDR2 LQKENI. CDR3 coding DNA: TGTGCCAGCTCGGGACAGGGGGCTTACGGCGGGGGACTAGAGACCCAGTACTTC. Translation: CASSGQGAYGGGLETQYF.

For this clonotype: A junction boundary mismatches the germline segment, possibly from a read error. The CDR3 here is CACSSLTGLSSYEQYF. The CDR3 nucleotides read TGTGCCTGCAGTTCCTTAACGGGCTTGAGCTCCTACGAGCAGTACTTC. J is TRBJ2-7 and V is TRBV28, with D unclear. Germline CDR1 is MDHEN and CDR2 is SYDVKM. CDR3 size: 16 residues.

The chain uses TRBV20-1 and TRBJ1-5, with D unresolved. Trimming removed 4 bases from V and 9 bases from J, with 16 bases in between. This CDR3 region has 13 residues. The germline gives CDR1 DFQATT, CDR2 SNEGSKA (reference sequence). CDR3 sequence reads: CSATGPEVSPQHF. In DNA form, the CDR3 reads TGCAGTGCTACCGGCCCCGAGGTTTCGCCCCAGCATTTT.

The rearrangement uses TRBV18 and TRBJ1-2; D is undetermined. Germline loops: CDR1 KGHSH, CDR2 LQKENI. The CDR3 totals 14 residues. V dropped 4 bases and J dropped 0 bases, with 9 bases sitting between them. In DNA form, the CDR3 reads TGTGCCAGCTCACATTCAACAGCTAACTATGGCTACACCTTC. It is translated as CASSHSTANYGYTF.

This clonotype has a handful of counts. This sequence joins TRBV20-1 and TRBJ2-3, with 10 bases lining up with TRBD2. V lost 3 bases to trimming and J lost 6 bases; unmatched junction nucleotides: 6. CDR3 length equals 14 residues. The germline V gene encodes CDR1 DFQATT and CDR2 SNEGSKA (reference sequence). The CDR3 DNA is TGCAGTGCTAGGCTAGCGGGAGACGTGGATACGCAGTATTTT. Amino acids: CSARLAGDVDTQYF.

The genes are TRBV6-6 and TRBJ1-1, with a possible D match to TRBD1 (5 bases). V was shortened by 6 bases and J by 4 bases, with 15 bases between the two germline ends. In germline, CDR1 is MNHNY, CDR2 SVGAGI (reference sequence). CDR3 length equals 14 residues. CDR3 sequence: CASSGPPRGTEAFF. The CDR3 DNA reads as TGTGCCAGCAGCGGGCCACCAAGGGGCACTGAAGCTTTCTTT.

As for this clonotype: Since a much larger clone is just one base distant, this may be a read error. The chain links TRBV29-1 to TRBJ1-2; no firm D call. Germline assignment: CDR1 SQVTM and CDR2 ANQGSEA. The CDR3 consists of 12 residues. Between the trimmed V and J ends, which lost 0 bases and 4 bases, there was a span of 6 bases. The CDR3 bases are TGCAGCGTTGAAGAGGGGAGCTATGGCTACACCTTC. It encodes CSVEEGSYGYTF.

The sample holds a few counts of this clonotype. The rearrangement joins TRBV6-1 to TRBJ2-7; D assignment may be TRBD1 or TRBD2 (5 bases each). In germline, CDR1 is MNHNS, CDR2 SASEGT. The CDR3 spans 13 residues. The V and J ends lost 6 bases and 4 bases respectively, with 13 bases between them. The CDR3: CASREKGEYEQYF. The CDR3 coding sequence is TGTGCCAGCAGGGAGAAAGGGGAGTACGAGCAGTACTTC.

The chain has TRBV7-2 and TRBJ2-7, with TRBD1 as a possible D gene (7 bases). There are 17 residues in the CDR3. Germline assignment: CDR1 SGHTA and CDR2 FQGNSA. V gave up 5 bases and J gave up 2 bases, with 22 bases separating them. The CDR3 protein is CASSRMRGRGPTYEQYF. Here the CDR3 DNA reads TGTGCCAGCAGCCGCATGAGGGGGCGGGGCCCGACCTACGAGCAGTACTTC. The full variable domain, in which reference TRBV7-2 and TRBJ2-7 provide the parts outside the CDR3, is GAGVSQSPSNKVTEKGKDVELRCDPISGHTALYWYRQSLGQGLEFLIYFQGNSAPDKSGLPSDRFSAERTGGSVSTLTIQRTQQEDSAVYLCASSRMRGRGPTYEQYFGPGTRLTVT.

This rearrangement joins TRBV29-1 to TRBJ1-5; D gene ambiguous. The CDR3 consists of 14 residues. Trimming took 6 bases from V and 3 from J, leaving 15 bases between them. Germline CDR1 and CDR2: SQVTM and ANQGSEA. The chain's CDR3 is CSVLETENNQPQHF. The CDR3 DNA is TGCAGCGTCCTCGAGACTGAGAACAATCAGCCCCAGCATTTT.

The chain couples TRBV2 to TRBJ2-1; D perhaps matches TRBD2 (7 bases). Looked up from germline, CDR1 is SNHLY and CDR2 is FYNNEI. Deletions cut 0 bases from V and 2 bases from J, with 11 bases between. CDR3 length: 16 residues. The chain's CDR3 is CASSEARGGPYNEQFF. Written as DNA, the CDR3 is TGTGCCAGCAGTGAAGCTAGGGGGGGCCCCTACAATGAGCAGTTCTTC.

The table lists this clonotype with a few counts. The chain employs TRBV12-3 or TRBV12-4 and TRBJ2-5; 7 nucleotides agree with TRBD2. The CDR3 runs to 14 residues. Germline trimming cut 6 bases from V and 5 bases from J; bases unmatched to any gene: 9. The CDR3 here is CASSSDWEGETQYF. Here the CDR3 DNA reads TGTGCCAGCAGCTCCGATTGGGAGGGGGAGACCCAGTACTTC.

On this clonotype itself: One end of the junction varies from germline; a read error may be responsible. The J gene is TRBJ1-5, the V gene TRBV10-2; a weak D match, TRBD1 (5 bases). Germline V gene sequence: CDR1 WSHSY, CDR2 SAAADI. The CDR3 length is 14 residues. The CDR3 region has the DNA TGCGCCGGCAGTTATCGCAGGGCCGAGTGGCTCCAGCATTTT. It specifies CAGSYRRAEWLQHF.

This clonotype has more than one count but fewer than ten. The chain has TRBV27 and TRBJ2-3; 7 nucleotides agree with TRBD1. V trimming: 1 base; J trimming: 4 bases; junction bases outside the gene matches: 14. The CDR3 is 18 amino acids. The V gene's germline CDR1 is MNHEY and CDR2 SMNVEV (reference sequence). This chain's CDR3 is CASSLWAGTALVADTQYF. CDR3 nucleotide sequence: TGTGCCAGCAGTTTATGGGCCGGGACAGCATTAGTAGCAGATACGCAGTATTTT.

About this clonotype: Germline and junction disagree at one end, which may indicate a read error. The J gene is TRBJ2-5, the V gene TRBV27; 7 bases line up with TRBD2. Germline V CDR1 and CDR2: MNHEY, SMNVEV (reference sequence). CDR3 length: 13 amino acids. CDR3 in DNA: TGTGCCAGCGGAAAGCGGGGCCAAGAGACCCAGTGCTTC. Translated, it gives CASGKRGQETQCF.

The chain recombines TRBV7-9 with TRBJ2-6; 8 bases agree with TRBD1. There are 17 residues in the CDR3. Germline CDR1 SEHNR, CDR2 FQNEAQ (reference sequence). V was pared by 5 bases and J by 4 bases, with 10 bases of the junction left unmatched. CDR3 region: CASSQTGGRSGANVLTF. The CDR3 nucleotides read TGTGCCAGCAGCCAAACAGGGGGTCGCTCCGGGGCCAACGTCCTGACTTTC. Full variable domain (outside the CDR3, taken from reference TRBV7-9 and TRBJ2-6): DTGVSQNPRHKITKRGQNVTFRCDPISEHNRLYWYRQTLGQGPEFLTYFQNEAQLEKSRLLSDRFSAERPKGSFSTLEIQRTEQGDSAMYLCASSQTGGRSGANVLTFGAGSRLTVL.

The V and J genes are TRBV10-2 and TRBJ2-7, with a possible D match to TRBD1 (5 bases). The germline V gene has CDR1 WSHSY and CDR2 SAAADI. Trimming cost V 3 bases and J 0 bases, with 18 bases left between them. This CDR3 spans 17 amino acids. In DNA form, the CDR3 reads TGCGCCAGCAGTGAAGCAGGGATTGGGTCTAGCTCCTACGAGCAGTACTTC. Its translation: CASSEAGIGSSSYEQYF.

Concerning this clonotype: One base away lies a much larger clone, so this may be a sequencing read error. This sequence joins TRBV13 and TRBJ1-1; D may be TRBD1 (6 bases). V lost 1 base and J 11 bases, leaving 11 bases between the germline ends. Germline CDR1 and CDR2: PRHDT and FYEKMQ (reference sequence). The CDR3 runs to 12 residues. The CDR3: CASSLAGDKAFF. In nucleotides, the CDR3 is TGTGCCAGCAGCTTAGCGGGGGACAAGGCTTTCTTT.

J is TRBJ2-7 and V is TRBV9; the D gene is possibly TRBD1 (5 bases). The CDR3 is 14 residues long. Per germline, CDR1 SGDLS and CDR2 YYNGEE. V was trimmed by 2 bases and J by 3 bases, leaving 12 bases between them. CDR3 DNA: TGTGCCAGCAGCGTGCTAGGGGTCGGCTACGAGCAGTACTTC. This codes for CASSVLGVGYEQYF.

The CDR3 region has the DNA TGTGCCAGCAGCCAAGAATCCGTAGGCCACACTGAAGCTTTCTTT. This gives the protein CASSQESVGHTEAFF. The chain links TRBV3-1 to TRBJ1-1; no clear D gene. The ends were cut back, 0 bases at V and 3 bases at J, with 11 bases in the middle. This CDR3 is 15 amino acids long. Germline V gene lookup returns CDR1 LGHDT and CDR2 YNNKEL (reference sequence). The entire variable domain, with the rest obtained from reference TRBV3-1 and TRBJ1-1, is as follows: DTAVSQTPKYLVTQMGNDKSIKCEQNLGHDTMYWYKQDSKKFLKIMFSYNNKELIINETVPNRFSPKSPDKAHLNLHINSLELGDSAVYFCASSQESVGHTEAFFGQGTRLTVV.

This chain uses TRBV28 with TRBJ2-7; D might be TRBD1 or TRBD2, each matching 5 bases. This CDR3 comprises 16 residues. Germline assignment: CDR1 MDHEN and CDR2 SYDVKM. The V gene lost 3 bases and the J gene lost 3 bases, with 18 bases spanning the gap. CDR3 region: CASSFRKAAGFYEQYF. The CDR3 DNA reads as TGTGCCAGCAGTTTTAGAAAAGCGGCAGGGTTCTACGAGCAGTACTTC.

This sequence joins TRBV29-1 and TRBJ2-1; TRBD1 matches 7 bases. This CDR3 has 11 amino acids. V lost 7 bases and J lost 7; bases outside the gene matches: 4. The V gene's germline CDR1 is SQVTM and CDR2 ANQGSEA. The CDR3 sequence is CSADRVNEQFF. For the CDR3, the DNA is TGCAGCGCCGACAGGGTGAATGAGCAGTTCTTC.

The chain recombines TRBV28 with TRBJ1-5; weak D call: TRBD1 (5 bases). The CDR3 extends over 15 amino acids. Germline V gene data show CDR1 as MDHEN and CDR2 as SYDVKM. Trimming removed 1 base at V and 2 bases at J, with 9 bases between. The CDR3 DNA is TGTGCCAGCAGTTTATTGGGGGGGGGCAATCAGCCCCAGCATTTT. Amino acids: CASSLLGGGNQPQHF.

The chain links TRBV6-1 to TRBJ1-1, with a weak D call TRBD1 (5 bases). The germline V gene encodes CDR1 MNHNS and CDR2 SASEGT. V lost 6 bases, J lost 6 bases, and 14 bases lay in between. The CDR3 is 13 amino acids. CDR3 sequence: CASRTGTPAEAFF. For the CDR3, the DNA is TGTGCCAGCAGAACCGGGACGCCCGCTGAAGCTTTCTTT.

This chain joins TRBV20-1 and TRBJ2-5; TRBD1 matches 8 bases. TRBJ2-7 matches the DNA end more closely, so the J call is doubtful. Germline V gives CDR1 DFQATT, CDR2 SNEGSKA (reference sequence). The CDR3 is made up of 12 amino acids. CDR3: CSARKDRDEQYF. DNA for the CDR3: TGCAGTGCTAGGAAGGACAGGGACGAGCAGTACTTC.